This TCR beta chain was observed in a study of cytomegalovirus exposure and HLA in healthy donors. General observations from the study: Most TCR sequences showed up rarely, but some public TCRs showed up in many donors. Association with HLA alleles at 0.05 false discovery rate was found for 16,951 TCR beta sequences in a later analysis. Reportedly, diagnosis of cytomegalovirus status by the classifier showed high specificity and sensitivity.

Concerning this clone: Its specificity is unknown.

PCR primers comprised 60 Vbeta and 13 Jbeta primers. Authors' methods: Roughly 11 million of the roughly 80 million unique TCR beta chains counted in a later analysis were shared. The assay was immunoSEQ multiplex PCR, and TCRdb's table has in-frame clones only and misses some. Clone size and the V and J calls come from that table; the DNA yielded D and trimming. The data show fewer than 140,000 clones, less than 80% seen once. CDR1 is SNHLY, CDR2 FYNNEI, per germline. This CDR3 is 15 amino acids long. Between the trimmed V and J ends, which lost 2 bases and 5 bases, there was a span of 13 bases. The chain uses TRBV2 and TRBJ1-5; D is perhaps TRBD1 (6 bases). The clonotype comes from a man aged 55 to 69 in good health and CMV-seronegative. The specimen was PBMCs. The DNA of the CDR3 is TGTGCCAGCAGTGAAAGGACAGCTTGGGATCAGCCCCAGCATTTT. Its translation is CASSERTAWDQPQHF. Filled out from reference TRBV2 and TRBJ1-5, the complete variable domain reads EPEVTQTPSHQVTQMGQEVILRCVPISNHLYFYWYRQILGQKVEFLVSFYNNEISEKSEIFDDQFSVERPDGSNFTLKIRSTKLEDSAMYFCASSERTAWDQPQHFGDGTRLSIL.